Here is one T cell receptor beta chain with its context. Its antigen remains unknown. The data are from a study of shared clonotypes between healthy human individuals. Turning to the study itself: Sampling drew on donors who were two women and three men aged 18 to 49.

General study results and limits: As a rule, naive subsets had a larger estimated richness than memory subsets. Though the depth was large, rarefaction showed that sorted-subset sequencing was incomplete.

The study ran the assay at deep level. Here immunoSEQ multiplex PCR was the method, and the copy in TCRdb shows in-frame clones only, minus some. The sample yields fewer than 3 million clones, around 93% seen once. Sequenced input: naive CD4+ T cells from PBMCs. As for subset: CD45RA+ positively selected. This receptor was taken from a man younger than 30 in good health. Some clones in this sample may be carry-over from other donors' samples.

The CDR3, as DNA: TGTGCCATCAGTGTAGTCCAAAATCAGCCCCAGCATTTT. Amino acids: CAISVVQNQPQHF. The genes are TRBV10-3 and TRBJ1-5; D is undetermined. This CDR3 is built from 13 residues. V lost 4 bases and J 4 bases, leaving 8 bases between the germline ends. Germline assignment: CDR1 ENHRY and CDR2 SYGVKD.